The clone carrying this T cell receptor beta chain was seen a few times. Its antigen is not identified. The V segment lost 4 bases and the J segment 2 bases; nucleotides outside the gene matches: 15. CDR3 length: 18 residues. Germline lookup yields CDR1 SGHTA and CDR2 FQGTGA. A process of 5'RACE template switching, which added a universal primer site and UMIs, was used to make TCR cDNA. TCRdb called the 5' RACE reads again in MiXCR, with one record for every CDR3 protein. The sample lists 250,000 or so distinct CDR3 sequences, approximately 3.5% occurring once. The data derive from a study of T cells after yellow fever vaccination. Study outcomes and limitations: Re-detected after boosting: most primary clones, about 96% of CD4 and about 85% of CD8. Compared with primary, the secondary response was weaker and peaked at day 5, not 15.

This TCR was recovered from a man aged 18-30 years who received the YFV17D yellow fever vaccine. The V gene is TRBV7-3, the J gene TRBJ2-3, with TRBD2 matching 7 bases. This material consisted of PBMCs, taken 15 days after the yellow fever booster vaccination. In DNA form, the CDR3 reads TGTGCCAGCAGCTCCCCGCGGGACGGGGAGGGGTACACAGATACGCAGTATTTT. Protein: CASSSPRDGEGYTDTQYF.